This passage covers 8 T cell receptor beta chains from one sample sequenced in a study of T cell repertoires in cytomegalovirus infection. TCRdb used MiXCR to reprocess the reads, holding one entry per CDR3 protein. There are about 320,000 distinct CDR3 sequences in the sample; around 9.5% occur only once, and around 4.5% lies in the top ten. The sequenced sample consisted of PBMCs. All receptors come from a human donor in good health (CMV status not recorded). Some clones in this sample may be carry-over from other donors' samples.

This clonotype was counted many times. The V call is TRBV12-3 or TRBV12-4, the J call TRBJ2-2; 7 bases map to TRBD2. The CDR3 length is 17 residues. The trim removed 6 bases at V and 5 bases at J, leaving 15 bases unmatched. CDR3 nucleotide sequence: TGTGCCAGCAGCAATTATATCCAGGCGGGGGAAACCGGGGAGCTGTTTTTT. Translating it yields CASSNYIQAGETGELFF.

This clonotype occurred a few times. DNA for the CDR3: TGCGCCAGCAGCCAAGCAGGATCGGACACAGATACGCAGTATTTT. Its translation is CASSQAGSDTDTQYF. This chain joins TRBV4-1 and TRBJ2-3; unclear D gene. V was clipped by 1 base and J by 2 bases, with 10 bases between them. This CDR3 comprises 15 residues. Germline V lookup: CDR1 MGHRA, CDR2 YSYEKL.

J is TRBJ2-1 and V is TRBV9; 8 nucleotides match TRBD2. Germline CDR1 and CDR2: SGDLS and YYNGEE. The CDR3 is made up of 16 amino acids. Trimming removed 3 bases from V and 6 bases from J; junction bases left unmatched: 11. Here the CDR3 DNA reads TGTGCCAGCAGCGCTCGCCCGGGACTAGGTGGCAATGAGCAGTTCTTC. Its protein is CASSARPGLGGNEQFF.

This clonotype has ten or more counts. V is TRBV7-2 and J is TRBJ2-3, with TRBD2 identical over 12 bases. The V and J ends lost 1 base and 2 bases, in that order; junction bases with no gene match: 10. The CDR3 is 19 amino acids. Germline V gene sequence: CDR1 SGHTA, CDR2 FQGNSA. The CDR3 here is CASSLESALAGGFTDTQYF. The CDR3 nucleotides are TGTGCCAGCAGCTTAGAATCGGCACTAGCGGGGGGTTTCACAGATACGCAGTATTTT.

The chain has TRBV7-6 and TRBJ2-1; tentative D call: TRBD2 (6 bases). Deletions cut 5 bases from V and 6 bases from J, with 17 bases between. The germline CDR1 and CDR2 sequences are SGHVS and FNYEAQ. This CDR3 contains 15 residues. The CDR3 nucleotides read TGTGCCAGCAGCCCCCGCTCTAGCGTTAGCAATGAGCAGTTCTTC. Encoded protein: CASSPRSSVSNEQFF.

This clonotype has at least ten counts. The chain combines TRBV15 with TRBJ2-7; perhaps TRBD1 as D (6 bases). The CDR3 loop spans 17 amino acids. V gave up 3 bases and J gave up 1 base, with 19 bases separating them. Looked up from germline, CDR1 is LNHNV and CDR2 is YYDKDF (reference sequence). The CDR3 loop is CATSRDSYRVRSYEQYF. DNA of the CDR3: TGTGCCACCAGCAGGGACTCCTACAGGGTACGGTCCTACGAGCAGTACTTC. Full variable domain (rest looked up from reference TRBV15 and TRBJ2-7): DAMVIQNPRYQVTQFGKPVTLSCSQTLNHNVMYWYQQKSSQAPKLLFHYYDKDFNNEADTPDNFQSRRPNTSFCFLDIRSPGLGDTAMYLCATSRDSYRVRSYEQYFGPGTRLTVT.

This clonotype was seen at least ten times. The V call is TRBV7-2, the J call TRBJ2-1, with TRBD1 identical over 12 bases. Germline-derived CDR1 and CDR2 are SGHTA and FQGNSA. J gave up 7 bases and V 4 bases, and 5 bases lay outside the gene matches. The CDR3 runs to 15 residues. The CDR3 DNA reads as TGTGCCAGCAGCTCCGGGACAGGGGGCATTAATGAGCAGTTCTTC. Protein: CASSSGTGGINEQFF.

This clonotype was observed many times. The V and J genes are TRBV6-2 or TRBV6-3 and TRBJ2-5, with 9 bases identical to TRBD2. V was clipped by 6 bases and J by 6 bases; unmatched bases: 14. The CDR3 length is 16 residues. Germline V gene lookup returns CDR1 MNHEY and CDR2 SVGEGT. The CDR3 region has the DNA TGTGCCAGCAGCCTAGGGGTAGCGGGAGTCTGGCAGACCCAGTACTTC. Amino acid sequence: CASSLGVAGVWQTQYF.